This T cell receptor (beta chain) was sequenced for a study of cytomegalovirus exposure and HLA in healthy donors. Study-wide findings and caveats: Accurate prediction of HLA-A and HLA-B alleles (for most subjects) was reportedly achieved from TCR beta sequences.

With 5 bases clipped from V and 2 bases from J, the junction kept 9 bases outside the gene matches. Germline V CDR1 and CDR2: SGHVS, FNYEAQ. The CDR3 runs 17 residues. Primers included in the PCR were 60 Vbeta and 13 Jbeta primers. Some clones are missing from TCRdb's copy, which holds only in-frame ones; the method was immunoSEQ multiplex PCR. The sample lists about 130,000 clones, around 77% occurring once. For this clone: The antigen remains undetermined.

The receptor was isolated from a woman aged 60-70 years in good health and CMV-seronegative. The chain couples TRBV7-6 to TRBJ2-1; 10 bases align to TRBD2. The sequenced material came from PBMCs. The CDR3 loop is CASSHTSLAGAYNEQFF. CDR3 sequence (DNA): TGTGCCAGCAGCCATACTTCGCTAGCGGGAGCCTACAATGAGCAGTTCTTC.